What follows describes a single T cell receptor (beta chain). MiXCR, run by TCRdb on the PCR reads, gives a single entry per CDR3 protein. In the table there are approximately 77,000 distinct CDR3 sequences, around 50% of which are singletons. The sample originates from a study of CDR3 diversity in severe acne. After removal of 6 bases from V and 6 bases from J, the junction contained 8 bases not matched to a gene. There are 14 residues in the CDR3. CDR1 is MNHNS and CDR2 is SASEGT in the germline V gene. The sequence was collected from a male donor with severe acne vulgaris. This chain joins TRBV6-1 and TRBJ1-1; the match to TRBD1 covers 9 bases. Sequencing was performed on blood. For the CDR3, the DNA is TGTGCCAGCAGAAGTACGGGACAGGGAGCTGAAGCTTTCTTT. This codes for CASRSTGQGAEAFF.